These T cell receptor beta chains were read from a single sample in a study of blood T cell repertoires in COVID-19. The data were produced by immunoSEQ multiplex PCR, yet TCRdb's version contains in-frame clones alone and is incomplete. The top ten hold 5.5% to 7% of the sample, which has over 50,000 clones, around four fifths seen once. Sequenced sample: peripheral blood. The source is a woman between 50 and 59 years old with active or convalescent COVID-19. The CDR3 runs from the conserved cysteine through the conserved F or W. The D gene is left open where the match is weak. Clone size, where shown, is once, few, many, or a class for clones that have expanded.

CASSITGTRRSGEQFF | TGTGCCAGTAGTATCACCGGGACTAGGCGGTCCGGTGAGCAGTTCTTC | TRBV19 | 16 | TRBJ2-1 | - | TRBD2
CSVENTNTEAFF | TGCAGCGTTGAAAACACGAACACTGAAGCTTTCTTT | TRBV29-1 | 12 | TRBJ1-1 | - | -
CAISPGQGYEKLFF | TGTGCCATCAGCCCTGGACAGGGGTATGAAAAACTGTTTTTT | TRBV10-3 | 14 | TRBJ1-4 | - | TRBD1
CASSAGGPRTGELFF | TGTGCCAGCAGTGCCGGGGGACCACGAACCGGGGAGCTGTTTTTT | TRBV2 | 15 | TRBJ2-2 | once | -
CASSFKQGAKTEAFF | TGTGCCAGTAGTTTCAAACAGGGGGCAAAGACTGAAGCTTTCTTT | TRBV19 | 15 | TRBJ1-1 | - | TRBD1
CASSLGLKRASTDTQYF | TGTGCCAGCAGCTTAGGGCTCAAGCGGGCGAGCACAGATACGCAGTATTTT | TRBV11-2 | 17 | TRBJ2-3 | - | -
CASSSGQGTGEQYF | TGCGCCAGCAGCTCGGGACAGGGGACGGGTGAGCAGTACTTC | TRBV5-1 | 14 | TRBJ2-7 | once | TRBD1
CASSYSDRGLKGYTF | TGTGCCAGCAGTTACTCCGACAGGGGGCTTAAGGGCTACACCTTC | TRBV6-6 | 15 | TRBJ1-2 | - | TRBD1
CASTLPDRAAGELFF | TGTGCCAGCACCCTCCCGGACAGGGCCGCCGGGGAGCTGTTTTTT | TRBV6-6 | 15 | TRBJ2-2 | - | TRBD1
CASSLGGGVSNQPQHF | TGTGCCAGCAGCTTAGGAGGGGGCGTCAGCAATCAGCCCCAGCATTTT | TRBV7-2 | 16 | TRBJ1-5 | few | TRBD1
CATLLSGSKHNEQFF | TGCGCCACCCTCCTGAGCGGGAGTAAACACAATGAGCAGTTCTTC | TRBV10-2 | 15 | TRBJ2-1 | - | TRBD2
CASSPGTGQAFF | TGTGCCAGTAGTCCTGGGACAGGGCAAGCTTTCTTT | TRBV19 | 12 | TRBJ1-1 | - | TRBD1
CASSQTELGNTIYF | TGTGCCAGCAGCCAAACAGAGCTCGGAAACACCATATATTTT | TRBV6-5 | 14 | TRBJ1-3 | - | -
CASSLAGYANTGELFF | TGTGCCAGCAGTCTAGCGGGGTACGCGAACACCGGGGAGCTGTTTTTT | TRBV28 | 16 | TRBJ2-2 | - | TRBD2
CASRFADSLLNTEAFF | TGCGCCAGCAGATTTGCGGACAGCCTTCTGAACACTGAAGCTTTCTTT | TRBV5-1 | 16 | TRBJ1-1 | few | -
CASRPIWGSVSGDTQYF | TGTGCCAGCAGACCAATCTGGGGTAGCGTCTCGGGAGATACGCAGTATTTT | TRBV27 | 17 | TRBJ2-3 | - | -
CASSMGQENYGYTF | TGTGCCAGCAGCATGGGGCAGGAGAACTATGGCTACACCTTC | TRBV7-8 | 14 | TRBJ1-2 | - | -
CASSFPPSGTSYNEQFF | TGTGCCAGCAGTTTCCCCCCTAGCGGGACGTCTTACAATGAGCAGTTCTTC | TRBV27 | 17 | TRBJ2-1 | few | TRBD2
CASSVVVRGGEQFF | TGTGCCAGCAGCGTAGTGGTTCGCGGAGGGGAGCAGTTCTTC | TRBV9 | 14 | TRBJ2-1 | - | -
CASSLVRADRTGELFF | TGTGCCAGCAGCTTAGTAAGAGCGGACCGCACCGGGGAGCTGTTTTTT | TRBV7-6 | 16 | TRBJ2-2 | - | -
CATSDLPGFSYNEQFF | TGTGCCACCAGTGATTTGCCAGGGTTCTCCTACAATGAGCAGTTCTTC | TRBV24-1 | 16 | TRBJ2-1 | - | -
CASSPSGARYNEQFF | TGTGCCAGCAGCCCTAGCGGGGCCCGGTACAATGAGCAGTTCTTC | TRBV6-2/TRBV6-3 | 15 | TRBJ2-1 | once | TRBD2
CASSPYIEQYF | TGTGCCAGCAGCCCTTACATCGAGCAGTACTTC | TRBV7-9 | 11 | TRBJ2-7 | many | -
CASSQWRGGIREQYF | TGCGCCAGCAGCCAATGGAGGGGCGGGATCCGCGAGCAGTACTTC | TRBV4-3 | 15 | TRBJ2-7 | many | -
CASSDRPLPGYGYTF | TGTGCCAGCAGCGACCGGCCCCTACCGGGCTATGGCTACACCTTC | TRBV5-4 | 15 | TRBJ1-2 | - | -
CASSFFPYEQYF | TGTGCCAGCAGTTTCTTCCCCTACGAGCAGTACTTC | TRBV12-3/TRBV12-4 | 12 | TRBJ2-7 | - | -
CASSAQGDPDTQYF | TGTGCCAGCAGCGCCCAGGGGGACCCAGATACGCAGTATTTT | TRBV9 | 14 | TRBJ2-3 | - | TRBD1
CASSLSTGGAVGELFF | TGCGCCAGCAGCTTGAGTACAGGGGGCGCGGTCGGGGAGCTGTTTTTT | TRBV5-1 | 16 | TRBJ2-2 | few | TRBD1
CASSILSGSSTDTQYF | TGTGCCAGTAGTATACTGAGCGGGTCGAGCACAGATACGCAGTATTTT | TRBV19 | 16 | TRBJ2-3 | few | -
CASSLRTSPYNEQFF | TGTGCCAGCAGCTTACGGACTAGCCCCTACAATGAGCAGTTCTTC | TRBV7-2 | 15 | TRBJ2-1 | - | TRBD2
CASRSVGTGTYEQYF | TGTGCCAGCAGATCAGTAGGGACTGGCACCTACGAGCAGTACTTC | TRBV7-9 | 15 | TRBJ2-7 | few | -